This entry features one TCR beta chain sequence. The target antigen is unknown. V dropped 5 bases and J dropped 1; count of bases not matched to a gene: 5. Germline CDR1 SEHNR, CDR2 FQNEAQ (reference sequence). The CDR3 totals 14 residues. This sample was included in a study of graft-versus-host responses after intestinal transplantation. Looking at the study overall: Each of the recipients got a multivisceral, liver-intestinal, or isolated intestinal transplant. Among the recipients, all got anti-thymocyte globulin induction and then tacrolimus and steroids for roughly three years.

Profiling relied on immunoSEQ multiplex PCR, and the TCRdb table lists in-frame clones only, not all of them. The sample holds about 39,000 clones, 90% to 95% seen once. The study, taken as a whole, reports: Peak circulating GvH clone levels were associated with early post-transplant HvG declines.

The V gene is TRBV7-9, the J gene TRBJ2-7, with TRBD2 identical over 7 bases. Source: unstimulated CD8+ T cells sorted from spleen or lymph node cells, taken before transplant. The TCR comes from a human donor who was the organ donor for an intestinal transplant. DNA for the CDR3: TGTGCCAGCAGCCACCGGGGGGAGTCCTACGAGCAGTACTTC. Protein product: CASSHRGESYEQYF. Looking up the rest from reference TRBV7-9 and TRBJ2-7 gives the full variable domain: DTGVSQNPRHKITKRGQNVTFRCDPISEHNRLYWYRQTLGQGPEFLTYFQNEAQLEKSRLLSDRFSAERPKGSFSTLEIQRTEQGDSAMYLCASSHRGESYEQYFGPGTRLTVT.